One and the same sample provided the 10 T cell receptor beta chains below, sequenced in a study of T cell repertoires in cytomegalovirus infection. Antigen specificity for these receptors is unknown. TCRdb re-called the reads with MiXCR, one entry per CDR3 protein. The repertoire holds some 310,000 distinct CDR3 sequences, with around 25% as singletons. Sequences were derived from cultured PBMCs, sampled from culture after CMV antigen stimulation. The source is a human donor in good health (CMV status not recorded). Some clones in this sample may be carry-over from other donors' samples.

This chain joins TRBV7-2 and TRBJ1-1; D remains ambiguous. Deletions cut 5 bases from V and 0 bases from J, with 13 bases between. Germline-derived CDR1 and CDR2 are SGHTA and FQGNSA. The CDR3 consists of 15 residues. The CDR3 sequence is CASSLGRAVNTEAFF. The DNA for the CDR3 is TGTGCCAGCAGCCTAGGTCGGGCAGTGAACACTGAAGCTTTCTTT. The variable domain in full, completed from reference TRBV7-2 and TRBJ1-1, reads GAGVSQSPSNKVTEKGKDVELRCDPISGHTALYWYRQSLGQGLEFLIYFQGNSAPDKSGLPSDRFSAERTGGSVSTLTIQRTQQEDSAVYLCASSLGRAVNTEAFFGQGTRLTVV.

The chain employs TRBV11-3 and TRBJ2-1; TRBD2 aligns across 8 bases. This CDR3 has 14 residues. CDR1 is SGHNT, CDR2 YENEEA, per germline. J lost 8 bases, V lost 6 bases, and 9 bases had no gene match. The chain's CDR3 is CASSSGEQTDEQFF. The CDR3, as DNA: TGTGCCAGCAGTAGCGGGGAGCAAACCGATGAGCAGTTCTTC.

The J gene is TRBJ1-2, the V gene TRBV6-1, with a weak D call TRBD1 (5 bases). Looked up from germline, CDR1 is MNHNS and CDR2 is SASEGT. V was shortened by 5 bases and J by 10 bases, with 20 bases between the two germline ends. CDR3 length: 14 residues. CDR3 loop: CASSSGLILQDYTF. CDR3 DNA: TGTGCCAGCAGTTCAGGGCTGATTCTTCAGGACTACACCTTC.

The rearrangement joins TRBV4-1 to TRBJ2-3; the D is unclear. In germline, CDR1 is MGHRA, CDR2 YSYEKL. This CDR3 is built from 15 residues. V lost 0 bases, J lost 4 bases, and 11 bases lay in between. CDR3 loop: CASSQDAVAPDTQYF. CDR3 nucleotide sequence: TGCGCCAGCAGCCAAGACGCAGTAGCCCCAGATACGCAGTATTTT.

This chain connects TRBV6-2 or TRBV6-3 to TRBJ1-5; TRBD1 agrees at 8 bases. The length of the CDR3 is 15 residues. The germline V gene has CDR1 MNHEY and CDR2 SVGEGT. V was pared by 6 bases and J by 7 bases, with 11 bases of the junction left unmatched. The CDR3: CASSSTGGLNQPQHF. The DNA of the CDR3 is TGTGCCAGCAGCAGTACAGGGGGTTTGAACCAGCCCCAGCATTTT.

In this sample, this clonotype turned up a few times. The chain couples TRBV12-3 or TRBV12-4 to TRBJ2-7, with D perhaps being TRBD1 or TRBD2 (5 bases each). With 3 bases removed from V and 2 bases from J, the gap between germline ends came to 8 bases. The CDR3 has 13 residues. The CDR3 spells CASSLVGAYEQYF. CDR3 DNA: TGTGCCAGCAGTTTGGTGGGGGCCTACGAGCAGTACTTC.

The chain joins TRBV6-5 to TRBJ1-2; 10 bases are shared with TRBD1. In germline, CDR1 is MNHEY, CDR2 SVGAGI. CDR3 size: 13 residues. V lost 8 bases to trimming and J lost 6 bases; unmatched junction nucleotides: 6. The CDR3 DNA sequence: TGTGCCAGCCATCGGGACAGGGGCCATGGCTACACCTTC. This gives the protein CASHRDRGHGYTF.

The chain carries TRBV30 and TRBJ1-2; D gene ambiguous. Trimming took off 3 bases at V and 1 base at J, with 9 bases between the two ends. CDR3 size: 13 residues. Looked up from germline, CDR1 is GTSNPN and CDR2 is SVGIG (reference sequence). For the CDR3, the DNA is TGTGCCTGGAGACGGCACCTTAACTATGGCTACACCTTC. This codes for CAWRRHLNYGYTF.

This clonotype was counted many times. The chain uses TRBV7-3 and TRBJ2-4; tentative D call: TRBD2 (5 bases). Trimming took 5 bases from V and 5 from J, leaving 16 bases between them. Per germline, CDR1 SGHTA and CDR2 FQGTGA. This CDR3 spans 15 amino acids. For the CDR3, the DNA is TGTGCCAGCAGCACGGACTCGTCCCTAGAAAACATTCAGTACTTC. This translates into CASSTDSSLENIQYF. The full variable domain, with the rest looked up from reference TRBV7-3 and TRBJ2-4, is GAGVSQTPSNKVTEKGKYVELRCDPISGHTALYWYRQSLGQGPEFLIYFQGTGAADDSGLPNDRFFAVRPEGSVSTLKIQRTERGDSAVYLCASSTDSSLENIQYFGAGTRLSVL.

The rearrangement links TRBV6-1 to TRBJ2-7; 8 nucleotides match TRBD1. The CDR3 contains 15 residues. After removal of 3 bases from V and 7 bases from J, the junction contained 11 bases not matched to a gene. CDR1 and CDR2 (germline): MNHNS, SASEGT. CDR3 sequence reads: CASSELPGGEGEQYV. In nucleotides, the CDR3 is TGTGCCAGCAGTGAGTTGCCAGGGGGCGAGGGAGAGCAGTACGTC.